This is a list of T cell receptor beta chains from one sample in a study of cytomegalovirus exposure and HLA in healthy donors. The assay was immunoSEQ multiplex PCR, and TCRdb's table has in-frame clones only and misses some. Seen here are some 150,000 clones, more than 70% observed once, and the top ten hold around 1.5%. Sequencing was carried out using PBMCs. These receptor sequences come from a male donor in good health and CMV-seronegative. Each CDR3 is given without its conserved first and last residue.

TRBV9	TRBJ2-3	ASSWITGLSTDTQY
TRBV6-5	TRBJ1-6	ASSQRRPDNSPLH
TRBV28	TRBJ1-3	ASTTAGDTIY
TRBV5-6	TRBJ2-7	ASSSGQGSSYEQY
TRBV5-1	TRBJ1-5	ASSLEAGEGQPQH
TRBV5-1	TRBJ2-1	ASSLYLGGTGGNEQF
TRBV18	TRBJ2-4	ASSPLSVAKNIQY
TRBV29-1	TRBJ2-3	SVPGQGITDTQY
TRBV7-9	TRBJ1-1	SSSLSGRVTEAF
TRBV9	TRBJ2-3	ASSVGPSPADTQY
TRBV5-6	TRBJ2-7	ASSFLGPGQGVYEQY
TRBV9	TRBJ2-3	ASTPHTDTQY
TRBV6-5	TRBJ2-7	ASSYWASDPYEQY
TRBV2	TRBJ2-2	ASSTGLTGELF
TRBV7-2	TRBJ2-3	ASSLGALAGGLTDTQY
TRBV4-1	TRBJ1-2	ASSQVLGQYGYT
TRBV10-3	TRBJ1-1	AISQGQFEAF
TRBV9	TRBJ1-1	ASSPSQGIEAF
TRBV7-3	TRBJ1-1	ASSLTPGQGNTEAF
TRBV6-5	TRBJ2-7	ASRAGTGSYEQY
TRBV6-4	TRBJ1-1	ASRMTGGQGSEAF
TRBV25-1	TRBJ2-7	ASSRGQGSYEQY
TRBV6-5	TRBJ1-6	ASSLQGVYSPLH
TRBV5-4	TRBJ2-7	ASSLGRVSYEQY
TRBV7-9	TRBJ2-1	ASSLTGQGDNEQF
TRBV9	TRBJ2-7	ASSADPSGSYEQY
TRBV18	TRBJ2-5	ASSSGPQETQY
TRBV10-1	TRBJ1-2	ASSPRAGPDYGYT
TRBV19	TRBJ2-6	ASRGDRALSGANVLT
TRBV6-5	TRBJ2-1	ASSYVRGGLGNEQF
TRBV29-1	TRBJ2-7	SVIPGLAGGNYEQY
TRBV11-2	TRBJ1-4	ASSPRLSTNEKLF
TRBV30	TRBJ2-7	AWSAGEGALYEQY
TRBV4-2	TRBJ2-1	ASSRDRLAGIYNEQF
TRBV5-1	TRBJ1-6	ASSLAGRDSPLH
TRBV30	TRBJ1-1	AWSRTVNTEAF
TRBV5-1	TRBJ1-2	ASSLATQGLTNYGYT
TRBV28	TRBJ2-7	ASRGGVTYEQY
TRBV5-1	TRBJ2-5	ASSAGQGKETQY
TRBV9	TRBJ2-1	ASSVATDSGHNEQF
TRBV18	TRBJ1-1	ASSPPNGEEAF
TRBV13	TRBJ2-1	ASSRPTSGTTNEQF
TRBV2	TRBJ1-5	ASSPQGLSSQPQH
TRBV7-9	TRBJ2-7	ASSQGTEQY
TRBV28	TRBJ2-3	ASSLSERGDPDTQY
TRBV5-1	TRBJ2-1	ASSLSGTRREQF
TRBV6-1	TRBJ1-2	ASSPRQGVRYGYT
TRBV19	TRBJ1-2	ASSISQGAVGYT
TRBV11-2	TRBJ2-1	ASSWRGKTSGYEQF
TRBV5-1	TRBJ2-1	ASSLAGASGRNEQF
TRBV2	TRBJ1-1	ARGGRVSTEAF